This TCR beta chain was recorded in a study of control samples from healthy donors and cancer patients. This clone has a handful of counts. The data were produced by immunoSEQ multiplex PCR, yet TCRdb's version contains in-frame clones alone and is incomplete. The sample has about 95,000 clones; roughly 90% are singletons. V was pared by 5 bases and J by 10 bases, with 17 bases between. Germline V CDR1 and CDR2: LGHDT, YNNKEL (reference sequence). This CDR3 spans 13 amino acids. The sample comprised blood. The V gene is TRBV3-1 (or the pseudogene TRBV3-2), the J gene TRBJ1-1; maybe TRBD1 (5 bases). This sequence was found in a woman in her 70s in good health. The CDR3 region has the DNA TGTGCCAGCAGCGTCCCAGGGAGAGAAGGAGCTTTCTTT. Translation gives CASSVPGREGAFF.